The clone carrying this T cell receptor beta chain was counted once. Researchers report immunoSEQ v3.0 was run at survey level. Assay: immunoSEQ multiplex PCR; the TCRdb copy retains only in-frame clones and omits some. The top ten hold almost 4.5% of the sample, which has fewer than 35,000 clones, almost 85% seen once. This specimen belongs to a study of long-term antiretroviral therapy in people with HIV. Study at large: The earliest samples came from an era when ART typically awaited falling CD4 counts.

Germline loops: CDR1 SGDLS, CDR2 YYNGEE. The CDR3 spans 15 residues. With V trimmed by 4 bases and J by 3 bases, 6 bases remained unmatched. The chain is built from TRBV9 and TRBJ2-1, with 8 bases fitting TRBD2. This sequence was found in a man aged 18 to 29 with HIV. The material sequenced was unsorted PBMCs, taken approximately 3.3 years after starting antiretroviral therapy. The CDR3 loop reads CASSTTSGGYNEQFF. The CDR3 region has the DNA TGTGCCAGCAGCACCACTAGCGGAGGCTACAATGAGCAGTTCTTC. Based on the CDR3 plus reference TRBV9 and TRBJ2-1, the full variable domain is DSGVTQTPKHLITATGQRVTLRCSPRSGDLSVYWYQQSLDQGLQFLIQYYNGEERAKGNILERFSAQQFPDLHSELNLSSLELGDSALYFCASSTTSGGYNEQFFGPGTRLTVL.